This T cell receptor beta chain was retrieved from a study of T cell responses to AZD1222 COVID-19 vaccine (dated by TCRdb to about 2021). In terms of the full investigation: AZD1222 recipients given second doses at about 4 weeks or at about 12 weeks were pooled, since spike-specific TCR depth and breadth were not found to differ between the two schedules. Trial participants were enrolled into age subgroups of 18-55, 56-69 and 70-plus years, which contained about 150, 28 and 57 TCR-sequenced participants, respectively. TCR sequencing covered over 230 trial participants: about 210 given two doses of AZD1222 and about 26 given two doses of MenACWY control vaccine.

Interpreted using the paper, the time point label stands for: baseline before first vaccination. The vaccinee samples were drawn from two UK trials, COV001 and COV002, one of which was a single-blind randomized controlled phase 2/3 trial testing AZD1222 (ChAdOx1 nCoV-19) in healthy adults. For TCRbeta chain sequencing, PBMC samples from trial participants were taken at day 0 and at day 28 after the second dose. Of note for this clone: It lacks a known antigen. One base away there is no much larger clone; base qualities are not given.

Beyond this particular receptor, the publication reports: Participants were mostly white British and included more females than males, and it was suggested by the authors that clonal diversity may have been underestimated. After two AZD1222 doses, both the breadth and the depth of spike-specific TCRs were significantly higher than at day 0 and than in MenACWY recipients. Because no day 14 peak-response samples were available, the repertoires could be characterized only after the peak T cell response. In the small 56-69-year group, the increase in depth fell short of significance, most likely because of low power. Only five to seven AZD1222 recipients were SARS-CoV-2 seropositive at baseline, limiting conclusions about previously exposed vaccinees. CD4 TCRs associated with the vaccine covered the entire spike protein, and the dominant responses were in regions 160-218 and 743-854. Nearly half of unique spike-specific TCRs reportedly recognized epitopes outside regions mutated in the B.1.351 and B.1.1.7 variants.

The CDR3, from cysteine to phenylalanine, totals 14 residues. The kept DNA is CDR3 alone, 42 bases in frame from the first base. CDR1 MNHEY and CDR2 SVGAGI were looked up in the germline V gene. Cut back by 8 bases and 7 bases, the V and J ends lie 18 bases apart. The CDR3 regions of human TCRbeta chains were analyzed by immunosequencing. Regarding the original processing steps: TCRs in the repertoires were compared against a reference library of SARS-CoV-2-specific TCRs that had been generated with the MIRA antigen-specificity platform. Breadth was defined as the fraction of unique TCRs that were SARS-CoV-2-associated. Depth was defined as the fraction of total T cells that were SARS-CoV-2-associated. Using the MIRA data, every spike-specific TCR was mapped to the spike region that the TCR reacted to and assigned to either a CD4 or a CD8 class. Log10-transformed breadth and depth values were compared by one-way ANOVA with Sidak's multiple comparisons tests. TCRdb carries this immuneACCESS record with in-frame sequences only. Its versions omit some clonotypes, under half of them owing to an unresolved V gene in the studies checked, with the rest unexplained. V and J calls plus clone size are reproduced from that table; the DNA served to infer D and trimming. The sample table contains 85,000 to 130,000 clones; only one count was recorded for 75% to 90% of them. Approximately 18% of the sample rests with the top ten.

This chain joins TRBV6-5 to TRBJ2-1; the D segment could be TRBD1, given 6 matching bases. The sequenced sample was peripheral blood, obtained on day 0 of AZD1222 vaccination. The receptor comes from an adult in good health. DNA sequence: TGTGCCAGCGGGCCACTACAGGGAGCGAATGAGCAGTTCTTC. Translation gives CASGPLQGANEQFF.